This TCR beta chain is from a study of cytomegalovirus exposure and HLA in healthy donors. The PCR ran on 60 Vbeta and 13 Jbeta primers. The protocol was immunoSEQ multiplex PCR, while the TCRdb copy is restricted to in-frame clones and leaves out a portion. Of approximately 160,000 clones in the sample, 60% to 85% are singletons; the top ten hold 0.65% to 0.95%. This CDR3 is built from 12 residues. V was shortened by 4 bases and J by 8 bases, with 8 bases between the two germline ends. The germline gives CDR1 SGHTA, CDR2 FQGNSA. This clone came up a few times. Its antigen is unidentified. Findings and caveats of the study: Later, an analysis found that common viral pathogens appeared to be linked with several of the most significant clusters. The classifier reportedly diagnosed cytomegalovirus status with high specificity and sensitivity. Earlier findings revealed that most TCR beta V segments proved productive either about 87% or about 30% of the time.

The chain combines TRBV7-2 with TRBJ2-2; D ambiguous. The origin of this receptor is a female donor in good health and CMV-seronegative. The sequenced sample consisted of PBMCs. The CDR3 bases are TGTGCCAGCAGCTGGCACCAAGGGGAGCTGTTTTTT. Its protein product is CASSWHQGELFF.